The 32 T cell receptor beta chains below all came from one sample that was sequenced in a study of cytomegalovirus exposure and HLA in healthy donors. Some clones are missing from TCRdb's copy, which holds only in-frame ones; the method was immunoSEQ multiplex PCR. The sample has about 88,000 clones; approximately 96% are singletons. The sequencing input was PBMCs. The receptor set was obtained from a man aged 18 to 35 in good health and CMV-seronegative.

This sequence joins TRBV11-2 and TRBJ2-7, with a possible D match to TRBD1 (6 bases). The CDR3 runs to 18 residues. Trimming shortened V by 6 bases and J by 3 bases, and 27 bases separated the two germline ends. In germline, CDR1 is SGHAT, CDR2 FQNNGV. The CDR3 is CASRKTAGRRTDLYEQYF. CDR3 DNA: TGTGCCAGCAGAAAAACTGCCGGTAGGAGGACAGACCTCTACGAGCAGTACTTC. The whole variable domain, filled in from reference TRBV11-2 and TRBJ2-7, reads EAGVAQSPRYKIIEKRQSVAFWCNPISGHATLYWYQQILGQGPKLLIQFQNNGVVDDSQLPKDRFSAERLKGVDSTLKIQPAKLEDSAVYLCASRKTAGRRTDLYEQYFGPGTRLTVT.

This chain uses TRBV18 with TRBJ1-2, with 9 bases lining up with TRBD1. This CDR3 has 15 residues. Per germline, CDR1 KGHSH and CDR2 LQKENI. V lost 3 bases, J lost 6 bases, and 8 bases stayed unmatched. The CDR3, as DNA: TGTGCCAGCTCACCGGCTAGAACAGGGGGCAATGGCTACACCTTC. Its protein is CASSPARTGGNGYTF.

The gene calls are TRBV18 and TRBJ2-7, with TRBD1 as a possible D gene (5 bases). Germline lookup yields CDR1 KGHSH and CDR2 LQKENI. The CDR3 runs to 14 residues. V was clipped by 6 bases and J by 3 bases, with 15 bases between them. The CDR3 DNA is TGTGCCAGCTCTCCGACAGTAGCTCACTACGAGCAGTACTTC. Translated, it gives CASSPTVAHYEQYF. Full variable domain (remainder filled in from reference TRBV18 and TRBJ2-7): NAGVMQNPRHLVRRRGQEARLRCSPMKGHSHVYWYRQLPEEGLKFMVYLQKENIIDESGMPKERFSAEFPKEGPSILRIQQVVRGDSAAYFCASSPTVAHYEQYFGPGTRLTVT.

This clone was counted a few times. This chain uses TRBV5-8 with TRBJ2-1; no clear D. The CDR3 is 14 residues long. From germline, CDR1 is SGHTS and CDR2 YDEGEE. V gave up 0 bases and J gave up 7 bases, with 11 bases separating them. In nucleotides, the CDR3 is TGTGCCAGCAGCTTGGTCAGCACGGGTAATGAGCAGTTCTTC. Translated: CASSLVSTGNEQFF. The full variable domain, rest sourced from reference TRBV5-8 and TRBJ2-1, is EAGVTQSPTHLIKTRGQQATLRCSPISGHTSVYWYQQALGLGLQFLLWYDEGEERNRGNFPPRFSGRQFPNYSSELNVNALELEDSALYLCASSLVSTGNEQFFGPGTRLTVL.

This rearrangement joins TRBV5-1 to TRBJ1-1, with 7 bases that match TRBD1. The ends lost 0 bases at V and 0 bases at J; junction bases unmatched: 5. The CDR3 has 16 amino acids. Looked up from germline, CDR1 is SGHRS and CDR2 is YFSETQ. CDR3 nucleotides: TGCGCCAGCAGCTTGGGCCCCGGGACAGTGAACACTGAAGCTTTCTTT. Protein sequence: CASSLGPGTVNTEAFF.

This clone was counted once. J is TRBJ2-5 and V is TRBV6-6; 7 bases align to TRBD1. The trim removed 5 bases at V and 1 base at J, leaving 1 base unmatched. CDR3 size: 13 residues. Germline assignment: CDR1 MNHNY and CDR2 SVGAGI (reference sequence). CDR3 loop: CASSGQVQETQYF. The CDR3 coding sequence is TGTGCCAGCAGTGGACAGGTCCAAGAGACCCAGTACTTC.

The chain links TRBV10-1 to TRBJ1-1, with D perhaps TRBD1 (5 bases). The germline V gene encodes CDR1 WNHNN and CDR2 SYGVQD (reference sequence). This CDR3 comprises 15 residues. V was trimmed by 6 bases and J by 1 base, leaving 15 bases between them. CDR3 nucleotide sequence: TGCGCCAGCAGCCCTCGGGGGACTAAGAACACTGAAGCTTTCTTT. Protein: CASSPRGTKNTEAFF.

The V and J genes are TRBV7-9 and TRBJ2-1; perhaps TRBD1 as D (5 bases). Trimming stripped 7 bases from V and 8 bases from J, with 18 bases between. Germline V lookup: CDR1 SEHNR, CDR2 FQNEAQ (reference sequence). The CDR3 contains 14 residues. The CDR3 DNA follows: TGTGCCAGCAACCCAAGGGGTGCGGTCTATGAGCAGTTCTTC. It yields the protein CASNPRGAVYEQFF.

The V and J genes are TRBV7-9 and TRBJ2-5; D is possibly TRBD2 (6 bases). Germline V gene sequence: CDR1 SEHNR, CDR2 FQNEAQ (reference sequence). Trimming took off 6 bases at V and 1 base at J, with 15 bases between the two ends. The CDR3 runs to 15 residues. CDR3 protein: CASRDARSGQETQYF. CDR3 in DNA: TGTGCCAGCAGGGACGCTCGTAGCGGCCAAGAGACCCAGTACTTC. The entire variable domain, with the rest obtained from reference TRBV7-9 and TRBJ2-5, is as follows: DTGVSQNPRHKITKRGQNVTFRCDPISEHNRLYWYRQTLGQGPEFLTYFQNEAQLEKSRLLSDRFSAERPKGSFSTLEIQRTEQGDSAMYLCASRDARSGQETQYFGPGTRLLVL.

The chain uses TRBV10-3 and TRBJ2-7, with D possibly being TRBD1 (6 bases). The CDR3 totals 13 residues. Trimming stripped 11 bases from V and 4 bases from J, with 18 bases between. The germline gives CDR1 ENHRY, CDR2 SYGVKD. This CDR3 is CAPGTGFSYEQYV. As DNA, the CDR3 is TGTGCCCCCGGTACAGGGTTTAGTTACGAGCAGTACGTC.

The chain links TRBV29-1 to TRBJ2-2, with a tentative D call TRBD1 (5 bases). The V and J ends lost 7 bases and 2 bases respectively, with 17 bases between them. Germline lookup yields CDR1 SQVTM and CDR2 ANQGSEA. CDR3 length: 15 amino acids. As DNA, the CDR3 is TGCAGCGCCCCCAGACAAGGGGCTAACACCGGGGAGCTGTTTTTT. It yields the protein CSAPRQGANTGELFF.

V usage is TRBV27 and J usage is TRBJ2-1, with a possible D match to TRBD1 (5 bases). Germline V gene lookup returns CDR1 MNHEY and CDR2 SMNVEV (reference sequence). The V end was cut by 7 bases, the J end by 2 bases, with 18 bases between. The CDR3 contains 16 residues. In DNA, the CDR3 is TGTGCCAGCACCTGGCGTGACAGACTCACCTACAATGAGCAGTTCTTC. It codes for CASTWRDRLTYNEQFF.

The genes are TRBV7-2 and TRBJ1-5; D gene ambiguous. The ends were cut back, 5 bases at V and 2 bases at J, with 10 bases in the middle. The CDR3 has 14 residues. CDR1 is SGHTA, CDR2 FQGNSA, per germline. The CDR3: CASSPRRGNQPQHF. CDR3 bases: TGTGCCAGCAGCCCGCGCCGCGGCAATCAGCCCCAGCATTTT.

This clone was detected only once. The chain links TRBV23-1 to TRBJ2-2, with a weak D call TRBD2 (6 bases). TRBV23-1 is designated an ORF whose function remains uncertain. The CDR3 runs 15 residues. With 8 bases removed from V and 3 bases from J, the gap between germline ends came to 16 bases. The CDR3 DNA follows: TGCGCCAGCCATACCGCCGGGGGTGACACCGGGGAGCTGTTTTTT. Protein product: CASHTAGGDTGELFF.

The V call is TRBV19, the J call TRBJ2-3, with TRBD1 matching over 7 bases. V gave up 3 bases and J gave up 9 bases; unmatched junction bases: 3. Germline V gene data show CDR1 as LNHDA and CDR2 as SQIVND (reference sequence). This CDR3 has 12 amino acids. The DNA of the CDR3 is TGTGCCAGTAGTATCGGGACAGCGACGCAGTATTTT. Its protein product is CASSIGTATQYF.

This clone appeared once. The rearrangement uses TRBV19 and TRBJ1-2; no clear D. The CDR3 is 13 residues long. Germline V gives CDR1 LNHDA, CDR2 SQIVND (reference sequence). V dropped 6 bases and J dropped 3 bases, with 11 bases sitting between them. CDR3 nucleotides: TGTGCCAGTAGACCTCGAGGGTACTATGGCTACACCTTC. Translating gives CASRPRGYYGYTF. Full variable domain (outside the CDR3, taken from reference TRBV19 and TRBJ1-2): DGGITQSPKYLFRKEGQNVTLSCEQNLNHDAMYWYRQDPGQGLRLIYYSQIVNDFQKGDIAEGYSVSREKKESFPLTVTSAQKNPTAFYLCASRPRGYYGYTFGSGTRLTVV.

This clone occurred a few times. This sequence joins TRBV2 and TRBJ1-1; 7 nucleotides align to TRBD1. Trimming removed 11 bases from V and 3 bases from J; junction bases left unmatched: 9. Germline V lookup: CDR1 SNHLY, CDR2 FYNNEI. This CDR3 has 13 amino acids. The DNA of the CDR3 is TGTGCCGTTTCTACAGGGGCGCACACTGAAGCTTTCTTT. Translation: CAVSTGAHTEAFF. Looking up the rest from reference TRBV2 and TRBJ1-1 gives the full variable domain: EPEVTQTPSHQVTQMGQEVILRCVPISNHLYFYWYRQILGQKVEFLVSFYNNEISEKSEIFDDQFSVERPDGSNFTLKIRSTKLEDSAMYFCAVSTGAHTEAFFGQGTRLTVV.

The gene calls are TRBV29-1 and TRBJ2-7, with no clear D. In germline, CDR1 is SQVTM, CDR2 ANQGSEA. The germline V and J ends were trimmed by 6 bases and 6 bases, with 12 bases remaining between them. This CDR3 spans 11 amino acids. The CDR3 loop reads CSVQEPTEQYF. CDR3 nucleotide sequence: TGCAGCGTCCAGGAACCCACCGAGCAGTACTTC.

V gene TRBV5-6 combines with J gene TRBJ2-7; no firm D call. Germline V CDR1 and CDR2: SGHDT, YYEEEE. The CDR3 is made up of 15 amino acids. V shed 0 bases and J shed 2 bases, with 12 bases lying between them. Here the CDR3 reads CASSLDSQRAYEQYF. CDR3 DNA: TGTGCCAGCAGCTTGGATTCCCAGCGTGCCTACGAGCAGTACTTC.

The chain has TRBV5-6 and TRBJ2-3; D gene uncertain. Trimming shortened V by 3 bases and J by 0 bases, and 14 bases separated the two germline ends. This CDR3 contains 16 residues. Germline lookup yields CDR1 SGHDT and CDR2 YYEEEE. The CDR3 nucleotides read TGTGCCAGCAGCTGGAGAACTTCACCTAGCACAGATACGCAGTATTTT. It yields the protein CASSWRTSPSTDTQYF.

The chain uses TRBV19 and TRBJ2-1; 7 bases are a match to TRBD1. The V segment lost 5 bases and the J segment 4 bases; nucleotides outside the gene matches: 8. The CDR3 runs to 15 residues. Germline values: CDR1 LNHDA, CDR2 SQIVND (reference sequence). CDR3 in DNA: TGTGCCAGTAGTGACCGAGGACAGGTTTACAATGAGCAGTTCTTC. Translating gives CASSDRGQVYNEQFF.

This clone was observed a single time. V usage is TRBV5-1 and J usage is TRBJ2-1, with 7 bases that match TRBD2. Per germline, CDR1 SGHRS and CDR2 YFSETQ. V gave up 3 bases and J gave up 7 bases; unmatched junction bases: 4. This CDR3 is 13 amino acids long. The CDR3 reads CASSWGGANEQFF. CDR3 sequence (DNA): TGCGCCAGCAGCTGGGGGGGTGCGAATGAGCAGTTCTTC.

The gene calls are TRBV30 and TRBJ2-1; D uncertain. V was trimmed by 2 bases and J by 4 bases, leaving 9 bases between them. Germline V gene lookup returns CDR1 GTSNPN and CDR2 SVGIG (reference sequence). CDR3 length: 13 amino acids. The CDR3 reads CAWSPSSYNEQFF. Written as DNA, the CDR3 is TGTGCCTGGAGTCCGTCTAGTTACAATGAGCAGTTCTTC.

This rearrangement joins TRBV15 to TRBJ2-3; 8 bases line up with TRBD2. The CDR3 is made up of 15 amino acids. Germline lookup yields CDR1 LNHNV and CDR2 YYDKDF (reference sequence). The trim removed 0 bases at V and 2 bases at J, leaving 1 base unmatched. The CDR3 sequence: CATSRDSGATDTQYF. CDR3 in DNA: TGTGCCACCAGCAGAGATAGCGGGGCCACAGATACGCAGTATTTT.

This chain links TRBV19 with TRBJ2-7; the match to TRBD2 covers 7 bases. Unmatched junction bases numbered 4, after V lost 4 bases and J lost 1 base. Germline V gives CDR1 LNHDA, CDR2 SQIVND (reference sequence). This CDR3 is built from 14 residues. The CDR3 nucleotides read TGTGCCAGTAGTACCTCCGGGGGGTCCTACGAGCAGTACGTC. Translation gives CASSTSGGSYEQYV.

J is TRBJ2-5 and V is TRBV7-2, with TRBD1 matching over 8 bases. The J segment lost 3 bases and the V segment lost 2 bases, leaving 8 bases of the junction unmatched. Germline CDR1 and CDR2: SGHTA and FQGNSA. This CDR3 is built from 16 residues. CDR3 sequence: CASSLISGGGEETQYF. The CDR3 bases are TGTGCCAGCAGCTTAATTTCAGGGGGCGGCGAAGAGACCCAGTACTTC.

The chain recombines TRBV19 with TRBJ1-4; possible D gene TRBD1, 5 bases. This CDR3 region has 15 residues. Trimming left V 3 bases short and J 8 bases short, with 16 bases between. Germline values: CDR1 LNHDA, CDR2 SQIVND (reference sequence). CDR3: CASSISGAGFEKLFF. CDR3 DNA sequence: TGTGCCAGTAGTATCAGCGGGGCAGGATTCGAAAAACTGTTTTTT.

The chain uses TRBV19 and TRBJ1-3, with TRBD1 matching over 8 bases. Losses at the gene ends were 1 base for V and 8 bases for J; bases not matched to a gene: 7. This CDR3 spans 15 amino acids. CDR1 LNHDA and CDR2 SQIVND come from the germline V gene (reference sequence). The CDR3 loop is CASSIAGQGKDTIYF. CDR3 sequence (DNA): TGTGCCAGTAGTATAGCTGGACAGGGAAAAGACACCATATATTTT.

With respect to this clone: The junction differs from germline at one of its ends, possibly a read error. The J gene is TRBJ1-2, the V gene TRBV11-2; 7 nucleotides line up with TRBD1. The CDR3 extends over 11 amino acids. Germline CDR1 reads SGHAT; CDR2 reads FQNNGV. The CDR3 DNA follows: TGTGCCAGCAGCCTCCGGACAGGTTCTTCCTTC. Its translation: CASSLRTGSSF.

V and J are TRBV19 and TRBJ1-3; D gene uncertain. The CDR3 runs to 14 residues. Trimming stripped 3 bases from V and 2 bases from J, with 8 bases between. Germline CDR1 is LNHDA and CDR2 is SQIVND (reference sequence). For the CDR3, the DNA is TGTGCCAGTAGTATCAGTTCCCCTGGAAACACCATATATTTT. Protein: CASSISSPGNTIYF. The entire variable domain, with the rest obtained from reference TRBV19 and TRBJ1-3, is as follows: DGGITQSPKYLFRKEGQNVTLSCEQNLNHDAMYWYRQDPGQGLRLIYYSQIVNDFQKGDIAEGYSVSREKKESFPLTVTSAQKNPTAFYLCASSISSPGNTIYFGEGSWLTVV.

The chain couples TRBV11-2 to TRBJ2-5, with D possibly TRBD2 on 6 matching bases. The CDR3 is made up of 14 amino acids. Looked up from germline, CDR1 is SGHAT and CDR2 is FQNNGV. V lost 0 bases and J 6 bases, leaving 11 bases between the germline ends. The DNA for the CDR3 is TGTGCCAGCAGCTTAGACGGGGGTGGGCAGACCCAGTACTTC. Translation gives CASSLDGGGQTQYF.

The gene calls are TRBV15 and TRBJ2-7; D is possibly TRBD1 (5 bases). This CDR3 contains 15 residues. V lost 0 bases and J lost 4, with 13 bases in between. Germline V gene lookup returns CDR1 LNHNV and CDR2 YYDKDF (reference sequence). The CDR3 bases are TGTGCCACCAGCAGAGATCAGGGTACGGAGTACGAGCAGTACTTC. This encodes CATSRDQGTEYEQYF.